The present T cell receptor (beta chain) was sequenced within a study of T-cell reconstitution after alpha-beta-depleted transplantation in children. This clonotype occurred many times. Germline trimming cut 1 base from V and 0 bases from J; bases unmatched to any gene: 4. Germline CDR1 DFQATT, CDR2 SNEGSKA (reference sequence). The CDR3 spans 15 residues. A library of TCRbeta sequences, prepared with unique molecular identifiers, was generated. One entry per CDR3 protein, called by TCRdb with MiXCR from the PCR reads. Of about 420,000 distinct CDR3 sequences listed, about 11% were seen once; the top ten hold approximately 5%.

Here the sequenced sample was PBMCs from the stem cell graft donor, taken from the stem cell graft. The TCR sequence derives from a human donor who donated a stem cell graft to a child with acute myeloid leukemia. This chain joins TRBV20-1 and TRBJ2-3; 7 bases map to TRBD2. The CDR3 nucleotides read TGCAGTGCTAGAGGGGGAGGGACCAGCACAGATACGCAGTATTTT. Translated, it gives CSARGGGTSTDTQYF.